The present T cell receptor beta chain was sequenced within a study of cytomegalovirus exposure and HLA in healthy donors. V was pared by 5 bases and J by 5 bases, with 17 bases between. CDR1 and CDR2 from the germline V gene are SGHRS and YFSETQ. There are 14 residues in the CDR3. As to this clone: Antigen: not known.

General study findings and limits: Researchers catalogued some 160 TCR beta chains as cytomegalovirus-associated. Clusters of TCRs from the first cohort tended to co-occur in the roughly 120 validation repertoires (as a later analysis found). Testing in vitro showed a few CMV-associated chains specific for CMV antigens. The classifier, whose performance was assessed in both the original and validation cohorts, reportedly diagnosed cytomegalovirus status with high specificity and sensitivity.

The method was immunoSEQ multiplex PCR; TCRdb's version includes in-frame clones alone and lacks a portion of them. This table holds about 56,000 clones, just over 90% found once. Sequencing was carried out using PBMCs. This sequence was found in a woman younger than 30 in good health and CMV-seropositive. This rearrangement joins TRBV5-1 to TRBJ2-7; no clear D. DNA for the CDR3: TGCGCCAGCAGAACGACCCCTCAGGTGGACGAGCAGTACTTC. Its protein is CASRTTPQVDEQYF.